This note documents a single T cell receptor beta chain sequence. The data stem from a study of blood T cell repertoires in COVID-19. Study information: The United States, Italy and Spain were the sources of the acute and convalescent COVID-19 samples.

Germline CDR1 SGDLS, CDR2 YYNGEE. CDR3 length: 15 amino acids. Deletions cut 0 bases from V and 0 bases from J, with 9 bases between. Some clones are missing from TCRdb's copy, which holds only in-frame ones; the method was immunoSEQ multiplex PCR. This sample has fewer than 100,000 clones, with roughly 80% found just once. The TCR originated in a human donor in a cohort sampled during active COVID-19. Sequencing used peripheral blood. The chain couples TRBV9 to TRBJ1-1; no clear D gene. In DNA form, the CDR3 reads TGTGCCAGCAGCGTAGAGGCGGAAATGAACACTGAAGCTTTCTTT. Translated, it gives CASSVEAEMNTEAFF.